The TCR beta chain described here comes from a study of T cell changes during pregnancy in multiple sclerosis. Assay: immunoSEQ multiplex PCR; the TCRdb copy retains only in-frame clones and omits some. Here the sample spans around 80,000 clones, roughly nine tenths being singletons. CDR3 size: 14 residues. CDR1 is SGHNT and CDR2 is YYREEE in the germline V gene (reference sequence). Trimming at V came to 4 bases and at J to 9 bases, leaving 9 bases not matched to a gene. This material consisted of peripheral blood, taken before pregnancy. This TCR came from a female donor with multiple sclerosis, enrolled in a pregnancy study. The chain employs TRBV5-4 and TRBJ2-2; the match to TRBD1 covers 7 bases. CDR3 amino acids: CASSPGQDARELFF. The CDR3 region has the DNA TGTGCCAGCAGCCCTGGACAGGACGCCAGGGAGCTGTTTTTT. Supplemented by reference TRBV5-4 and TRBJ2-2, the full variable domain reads ETGVTQSPTHLIKTRGQQVTLRCSSQSGHNTVSWYQQALGQGPQFIFQYYREEENGRGNFPPRFSGLQFPNYSSELNVNALELDDSALYLCASSPGQDARELFFGEGSRLTVL.